This note documents a single TCR beta chain sequence. Its antigen is currently unknown. The source of the sample is a study of CD8+CD57+ T cells in acquired aplastic anemia. This CDR3 contains 15 residues. The germline gives CDR1 SGDLS, CDR2 YYNGEE. Trimming removed 4 bases at V and 12 bases at J, with 25 bases between. For sequencing, patients were chosen who had shown expansion of CD8+CD57+ cells by flow cytometry. Study results and caveats: A significant difference in CD8+ Simpson's diversity between patients and controls was not found.

Genomic DNA, serving as template, underwent TCR beta VDJ and CDR3 profiling. TCRdb re-called the reads with MiXCR, one entry per CDR3 protein. The sample contains more than 250,000 distinct CDR3 sequences, 82% of which appear only once. This TCR was sampled from a human donor with aplastic anemia. The genes are TRBV9 and TRBJ1-1; no definite D call. The sample taken for sequencing was sorted CD4+, CD8+, or CD8+CD57+ T cells (not recorded which) from PBMCs. CDR3 loop: CASSIPITDETDSFF. Written as DNA, the CDR3 is TGTGCCAGCAGCATACCTATTACAGACGAGACTGACTCTTTCTTT.